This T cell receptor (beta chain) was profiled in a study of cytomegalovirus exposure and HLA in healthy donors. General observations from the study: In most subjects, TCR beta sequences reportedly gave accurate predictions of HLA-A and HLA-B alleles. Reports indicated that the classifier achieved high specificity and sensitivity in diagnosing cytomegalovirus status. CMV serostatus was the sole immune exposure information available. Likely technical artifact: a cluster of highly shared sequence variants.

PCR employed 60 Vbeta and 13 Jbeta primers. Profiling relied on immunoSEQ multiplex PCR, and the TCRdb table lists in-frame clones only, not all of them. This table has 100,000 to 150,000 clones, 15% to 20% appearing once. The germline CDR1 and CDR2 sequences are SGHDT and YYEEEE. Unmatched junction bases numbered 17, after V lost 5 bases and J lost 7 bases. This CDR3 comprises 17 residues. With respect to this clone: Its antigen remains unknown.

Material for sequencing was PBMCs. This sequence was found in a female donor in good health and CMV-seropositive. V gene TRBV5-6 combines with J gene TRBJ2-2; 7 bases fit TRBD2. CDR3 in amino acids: CASSPLGSAGEVGELFF. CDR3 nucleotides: TGTGCCAGCAGTCCGCTGGGGTCGGCGGGAGAGGTCGGGGAGCTGTTTTTT. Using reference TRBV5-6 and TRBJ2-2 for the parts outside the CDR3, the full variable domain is DAGVTQSPTHLIKTRGQQVTLRCSPKSGHDTVSWYQQALGQGPQFIFQYYEEEERQRGNFPDRFSGHQFPNYSSELNVNALLLGDSALYLCASSPLGSAGEVGELFFGEGSRLTVL.